This T cell receptor beta chain was identified during a study of cytomegalovirus exposure and HLA in healthy donors. Study as a whole: Samples from HLA-typed donors yielded about 85 million unique TCRs in an early data release.

CDR1 SGHRS and CDR2 YFSETQ come from the germline V gene. The CDR3 is 14 residues long. In its sample, this clone was seen a few times. An end of the junction differs from the germline gene, which may be a read error. Vbeta (60) and Jbeta (13) primers were used in the PCR. The data were produced by immunoSEQ multiplex PCR, yet TCRdb's version contains in-frame clones alone and is incomplete. The sample comprises about 140,000 clones, more than 9.5% of which are singletons, and roughly 1.9% rests with the top ten. The TCR was taken from a man aged 50 to 60 in good health and CMV-seronegative. Sequencing was carried out using PBMCs. The chain couples TRBV5-1 to TRBJ1-4, with 10 bases matching TRBD1. CDR3 amino acids: CAGSLRDRGEKLFF. The CDR3 bases are TGCGCCGGCAGCTTGCGGGACAGGGGTGAAAAACTGTTTTTT.